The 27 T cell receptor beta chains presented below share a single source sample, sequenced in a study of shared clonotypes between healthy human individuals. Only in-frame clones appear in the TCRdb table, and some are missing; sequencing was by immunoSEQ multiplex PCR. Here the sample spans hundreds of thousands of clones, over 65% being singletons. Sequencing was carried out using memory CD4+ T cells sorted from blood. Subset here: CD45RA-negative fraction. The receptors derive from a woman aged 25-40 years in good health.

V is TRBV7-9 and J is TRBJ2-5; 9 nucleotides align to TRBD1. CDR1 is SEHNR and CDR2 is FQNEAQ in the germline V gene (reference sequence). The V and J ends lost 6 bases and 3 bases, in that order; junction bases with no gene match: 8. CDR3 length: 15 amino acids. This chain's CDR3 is CASRHMRTGEETQYF. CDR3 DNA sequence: TGTGCCAGCAGGCACATGCGGACAGGGGAAGAGACCCAGTACTTC.

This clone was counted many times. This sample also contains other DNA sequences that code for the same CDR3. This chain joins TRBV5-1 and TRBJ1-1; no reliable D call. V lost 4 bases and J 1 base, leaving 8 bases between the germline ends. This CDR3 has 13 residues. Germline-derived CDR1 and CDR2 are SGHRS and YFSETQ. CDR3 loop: CASSQQQNTEAFF. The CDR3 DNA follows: TGCGCCAGCAGCCAGCAACAGAACACTGAAGCTTTCTTT.

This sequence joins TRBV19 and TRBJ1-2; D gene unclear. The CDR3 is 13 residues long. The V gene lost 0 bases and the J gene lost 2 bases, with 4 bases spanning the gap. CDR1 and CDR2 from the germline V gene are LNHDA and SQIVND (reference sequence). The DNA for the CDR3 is TGTGCCAGTAGTATAGAAAGGAACTATGGCTACACCTTC. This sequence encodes CASSIERNYGYTF.

This chain's CDR3 is CASSDSEGSGSPLHF. The CDR3 DNA is TGTGCCAGCAGTGACTCAGAGGGGTCCGGTTCACCCCTCCACTTT. This rearrangement joins TRBV6-4 to TRBJ1-6, with a tentative D call TRBD1 (5 bases). V gave up 0 bases and J gave up 9 bases, with 12 bases separating them. There are 15 residues in the CDR3. CDR1 is MRHNA, CDR2 SNTAGT, per germline.

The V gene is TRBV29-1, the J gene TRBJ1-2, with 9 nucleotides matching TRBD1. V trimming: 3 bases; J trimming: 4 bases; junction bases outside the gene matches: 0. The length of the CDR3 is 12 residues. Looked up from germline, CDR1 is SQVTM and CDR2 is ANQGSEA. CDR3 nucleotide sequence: TGCAGCGTTGAGGGACAGGGCTATGGCTACACCTTC. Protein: CSVEGQGYGYTF.

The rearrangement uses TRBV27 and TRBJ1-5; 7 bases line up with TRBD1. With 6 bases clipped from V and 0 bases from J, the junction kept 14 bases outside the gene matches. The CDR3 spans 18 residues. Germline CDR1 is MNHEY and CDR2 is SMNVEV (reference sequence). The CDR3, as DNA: TGTGCCAGCAGGGCCACTTTCCGGGACAGTCATAGCAATCAGCCCCAGCATTTT. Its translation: CASRATFRDSHSNQPQHF.

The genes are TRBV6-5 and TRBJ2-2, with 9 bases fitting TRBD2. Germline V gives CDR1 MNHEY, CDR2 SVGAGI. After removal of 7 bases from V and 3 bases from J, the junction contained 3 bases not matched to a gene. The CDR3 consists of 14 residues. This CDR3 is CASTLAGYTGELFF. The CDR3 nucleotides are TGTGCCAGCACTCTAGCGGGATACACCGGGGAGCTGTTTTTT.

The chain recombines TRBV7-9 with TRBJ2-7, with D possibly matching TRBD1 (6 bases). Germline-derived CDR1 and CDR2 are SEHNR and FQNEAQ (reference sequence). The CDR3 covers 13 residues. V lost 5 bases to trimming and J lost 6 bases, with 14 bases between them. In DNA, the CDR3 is TGTGCCAGCAGCGGACAGCAAGGGACCGAGCAGTACTTC. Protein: CASSGQQGTEQYF.

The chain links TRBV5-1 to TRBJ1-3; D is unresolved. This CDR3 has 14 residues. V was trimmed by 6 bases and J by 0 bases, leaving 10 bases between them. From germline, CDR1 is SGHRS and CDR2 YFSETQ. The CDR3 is CASKFQNSGNTIYF. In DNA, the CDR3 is TGCGCCAGCAAGTTCCAGAACTCTGGAAACACCATATATTTT.

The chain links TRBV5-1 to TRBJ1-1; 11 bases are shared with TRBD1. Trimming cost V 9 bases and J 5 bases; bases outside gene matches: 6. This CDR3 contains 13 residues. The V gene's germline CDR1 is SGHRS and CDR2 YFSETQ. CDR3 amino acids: CATGQGAGTEAFF. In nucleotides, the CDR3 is TGCGCCACAGGACAGGGGGCTGGAACTGAAGCTTTCTTT.

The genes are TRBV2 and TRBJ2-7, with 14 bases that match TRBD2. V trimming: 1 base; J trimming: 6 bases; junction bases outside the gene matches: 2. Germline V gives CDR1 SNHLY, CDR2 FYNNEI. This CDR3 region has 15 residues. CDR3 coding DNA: TGTGCCAGCAGTGAAGGACTAGCGGGAGGGCTCGAGCAGTACTTC. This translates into CASSEGLAGGLEQYF.

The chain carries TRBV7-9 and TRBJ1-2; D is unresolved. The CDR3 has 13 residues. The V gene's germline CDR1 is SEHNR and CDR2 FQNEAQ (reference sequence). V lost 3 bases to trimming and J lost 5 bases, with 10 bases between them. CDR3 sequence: CASSFEGSYGYTF. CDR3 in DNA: TGTGCCAGCAGCTTCGAGGGCTCGTATGGCTACACCTTC.

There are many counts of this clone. The CDR3 coding sequence is TGTGCCAGCAGCTTAAAACTGAGGGCTAGCGGGAGCTACGAGCAGTACTTC. It yields the protein CASSLKLRASGSYEQYF. The gene calls are TRBV7-2 and TRBJ2-7; 10 bases are a match to TRBD2. This CDR3 has 17 amino acids. V lost 2 bases to trimming and J lost 3 bases; unmatched junction nucleotides: 10. The V gene's germline CDR1 is SGHTA and CDR2 FQGNSA.

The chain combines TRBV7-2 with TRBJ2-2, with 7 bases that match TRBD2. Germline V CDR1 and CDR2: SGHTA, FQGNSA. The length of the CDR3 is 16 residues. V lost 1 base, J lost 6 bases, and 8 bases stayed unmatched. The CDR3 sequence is CASSLVGGRRAGELFF. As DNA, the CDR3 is TGTGCCAGCAGCTTAGTCGGCGGGAGAAGGGCCGGGGAGCTGTTTTTT.

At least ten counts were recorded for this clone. The DNA of the CDR3 is TGTGCCAGCAGCTTAGCTCTCCATAGCGGGTACAATGAGCAGTTCTTC. It codes for CASSLALHSGYNEQFF. The V and J genes are TRBV11-2 and TRBJ2-1; 7 nucleotides align to TRBD2. CDR1 SGHAT and CDR2 FQNNGV come from the germline V gene. The trim removed 1 base at V and 4 bases at J, leaving 7 bases unmatched. The CDR3 contains 16 residues.

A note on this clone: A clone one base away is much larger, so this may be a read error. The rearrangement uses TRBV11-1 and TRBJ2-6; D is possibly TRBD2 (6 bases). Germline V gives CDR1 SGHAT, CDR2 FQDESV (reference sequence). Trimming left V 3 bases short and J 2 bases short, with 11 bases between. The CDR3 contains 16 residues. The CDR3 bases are TGTGCCAGCAGCTTCATAGGGAGGACTGGGGCCAACGTCCTGACTTTC. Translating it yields CASSFIGRTGANVLTF.

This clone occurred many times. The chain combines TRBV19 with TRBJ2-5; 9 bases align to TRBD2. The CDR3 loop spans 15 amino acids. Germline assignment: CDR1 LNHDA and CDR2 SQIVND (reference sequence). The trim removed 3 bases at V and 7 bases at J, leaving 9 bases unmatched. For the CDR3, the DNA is TGTGCCAGTAGTATTATAGCGGGAGCACACGGGACCCAGTACTTC. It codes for CASSIIAGAHGTQYF. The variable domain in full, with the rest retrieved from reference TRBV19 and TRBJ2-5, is DGGITQSPKYLFRKEGQNVTLSCEQNLNHDAMYWYRQDPGQGLRLIYYSQIVNDFQKGDIAEGYSVSREKKESFPLTVTSAQKNPTAFYLCASSIIAGAHGTQYFGPGTRLLVL.

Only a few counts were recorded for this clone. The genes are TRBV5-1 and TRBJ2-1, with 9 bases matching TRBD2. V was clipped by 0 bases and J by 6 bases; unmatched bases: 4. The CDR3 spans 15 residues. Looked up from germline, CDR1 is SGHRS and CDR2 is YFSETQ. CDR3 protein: CASSLGGRAINEQFF. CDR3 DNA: TGCGCCAGCAGCTTGGGCGGGAGGGCCATCAATGAGCAGTTCTTC.

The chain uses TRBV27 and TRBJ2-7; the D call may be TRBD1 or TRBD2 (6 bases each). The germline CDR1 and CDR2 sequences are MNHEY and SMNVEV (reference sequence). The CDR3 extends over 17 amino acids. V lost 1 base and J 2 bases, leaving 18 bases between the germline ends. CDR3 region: CASSLLGSRGRPYEQYF. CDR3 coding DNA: TGTGCCAGCAGTTTATTGGGGAGTAGGGGGAGGCCCTACGAGCAGTACTTC.

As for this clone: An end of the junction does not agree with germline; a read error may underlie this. CDR3 loop: CASSARSGGTDTQYF. DNA for the CDR3: TGTGCCAGCAGTGCCCGATCTGGGGGCACCGATACGCAGTATTTT. The V gene is TRBV2, the J gene TRBJ2-3; D might be TRBD1 (6 bases). The CDR3 has 15 amino acids. Germline CDR1 is SNHLY and CDR2 is FYNNEI.

The CDR3 is CASSLGLTGNTIYF. The CDR3 DNA is TGTGCCAGCAGTTTAGGCCTTACTGGAAACACCATATATTTT. This chain connects TRBV28 to TRBJ1-3; no definite D call. Germline-derived CDR1 and CDR2 are MDHEN and SYDVKM. This CDR3 is 14 amino acids long. Trimming pared 2 bases from V and 2 bases from J, leaving 7 bases between.

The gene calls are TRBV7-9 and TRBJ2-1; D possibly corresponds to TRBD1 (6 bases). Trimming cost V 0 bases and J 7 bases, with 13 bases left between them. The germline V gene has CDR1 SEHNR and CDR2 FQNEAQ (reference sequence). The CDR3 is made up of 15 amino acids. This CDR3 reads CASSLALGAGNEQFF. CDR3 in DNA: TGTGCCAGCAGCTTAGCGTTGGGGGCCGGGAATGAGCAGTTCTTC. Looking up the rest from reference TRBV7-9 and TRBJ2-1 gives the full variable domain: DTGVSQNPRHKITKRGQNVTFRCDPISEHNRLYWYRQTLGQGPEFLTYFQNEAQLEKSRLLSDRFSAERPKGSFSTLEIQRTEQGDSAMYLCASSLALGAGNEQFFGPGTRLTVL.

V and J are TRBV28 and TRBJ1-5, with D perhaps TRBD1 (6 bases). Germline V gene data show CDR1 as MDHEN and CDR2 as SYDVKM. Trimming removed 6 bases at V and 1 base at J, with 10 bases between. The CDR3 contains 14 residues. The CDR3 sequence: CASRQQGSNQPQHF. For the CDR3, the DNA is TGTGCCAGCAGGCAACAGGGAAGCAATCAGCCCCAGCATTTT.

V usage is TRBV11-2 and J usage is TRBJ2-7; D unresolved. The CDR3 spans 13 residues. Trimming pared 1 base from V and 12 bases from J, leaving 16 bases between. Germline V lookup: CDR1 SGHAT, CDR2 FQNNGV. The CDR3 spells CASSLGHSAWRYF. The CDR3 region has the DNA TGTGCCAGCAGCTTAGGTCACTCGGCCTGGCGGTACTTC. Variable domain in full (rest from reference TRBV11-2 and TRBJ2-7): EAGVAQSPRYKIIEKRQSVAFWCNPISGHATLYWYQQILGQGPKLLIQFQNNGVVDDSQLPKDRFSAERLKGVDSTLKIQPAKLEDSAVYLCASSLGHSAWRYFGPGTRLTVT.

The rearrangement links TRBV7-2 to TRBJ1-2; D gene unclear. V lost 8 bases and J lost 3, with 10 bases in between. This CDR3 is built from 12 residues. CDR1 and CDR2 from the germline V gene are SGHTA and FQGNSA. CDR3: CASRREDYGYTF. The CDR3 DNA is TGTGCCAGCCGTAGGGAGGACTATGGCTACACCTTC.

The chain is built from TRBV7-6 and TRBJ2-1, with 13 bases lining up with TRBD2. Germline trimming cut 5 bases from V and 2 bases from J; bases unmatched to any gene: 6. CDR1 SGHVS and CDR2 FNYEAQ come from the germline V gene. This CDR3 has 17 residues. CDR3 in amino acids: CASSPGLAGPTYNEQFF. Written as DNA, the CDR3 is TGTGCCAGCAGCCCGGGACTAGCGGGACCTACCTACAATGAGCAGTTCTTC.

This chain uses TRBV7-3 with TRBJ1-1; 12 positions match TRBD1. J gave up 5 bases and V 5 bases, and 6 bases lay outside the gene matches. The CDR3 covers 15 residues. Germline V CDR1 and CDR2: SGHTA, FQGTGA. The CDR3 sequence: CASSQMGQGATEAFF. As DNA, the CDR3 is TGTGCCAGCAGCCAGATGGGACAGGGGGCAACTGAAGCTTTCTTT.